The sequence of this TCR beta chain was determined in a study of regulatory T cells in long-lasting Graves disease. Time point denoted: persistent/refractory GD, antithyroid drugs over 5 years with positive TRAb. RNA extracted from PBMCs served as the sequencing template. General study results and limits: Repertoires from persistent disease leaned toward TRBV28, TRBJ1-2 and TRBJ2-5.

A word on this clonotype: Its matching antigen is unknown.

Trimming shortened V by 5 bases and J by 2 bases, and 10 bases separated the two germline ends. The CDR3 spans 15 residues. The germline gives CDR1 SGHTA, CDR2 FQGNSA. Arm-PCR of CDR3 regions and iRepertoire HTBI primers were the basis on which TCR beta libraries were built. TCRdb itself ran the multiplex PCR reads through MiXCR, one entry per CDR3 protein. The table has 400,000 to 500,000 distinct CDR3 sequences, about 20% seen once; the top ten hold around 13%. The sequence was obtained from a female donor with Graves disease. The chain joins TRBV7-2 to TRBJ2-6, with D unresolved. Material: peripheral blood mononuclear cells (PBMCs), obtained when the disease was refractory, from a patient treated with antithyroid drugs. The CDR3 spells CASSPVGTGANVLTF. CDR3 in DNA: TGTGCCAGCAGCCCCGTGGGGACTGGGGCCAACGTCCTGACTTTC.